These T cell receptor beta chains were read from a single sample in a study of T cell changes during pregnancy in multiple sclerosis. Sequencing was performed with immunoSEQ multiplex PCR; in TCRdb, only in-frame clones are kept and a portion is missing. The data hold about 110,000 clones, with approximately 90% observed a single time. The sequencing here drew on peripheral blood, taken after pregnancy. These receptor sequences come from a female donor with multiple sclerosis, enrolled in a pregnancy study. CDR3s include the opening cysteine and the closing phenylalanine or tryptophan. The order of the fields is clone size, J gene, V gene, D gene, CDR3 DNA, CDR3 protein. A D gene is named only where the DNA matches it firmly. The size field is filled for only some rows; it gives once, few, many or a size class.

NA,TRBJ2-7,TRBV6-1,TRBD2,TGTGCCGGGAGGGAGCCCACCGGCTACGAGCAGTACTTC,CAGREPTGYEQYF
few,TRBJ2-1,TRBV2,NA,TGTGCCAGCATCAGTTCAGGGTCCCATGAGCAGTTCTTC,CASISSGSHEQFF
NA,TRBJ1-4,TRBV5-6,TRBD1,TGTGCCAGCAGCGGGGACAGGGGGCGATCAACTAATGAAAAACTGTTTTTT,CASSGDRGRSTNEKLFF
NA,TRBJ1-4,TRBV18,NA,TGTGCCAGCTCACGTACAGGAACTAATGAAAAACTGTTTTTT,CASSRTGTNEKLFF
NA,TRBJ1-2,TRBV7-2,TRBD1,TGTGCCAGCAGCCTAAGACAGGGGTTGGAAGGTGGCTACACCTTC,CASSLRQGLEGGYTF
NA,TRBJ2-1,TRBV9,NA,TGTGCCAGCAGCGCCGGGACATCCCAAACTATCAATGAGCAGTTCTTC,CASSAGTSQTINEQFF
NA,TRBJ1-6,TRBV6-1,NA,TGTGCCAGCAGTCCGAGTAGCTATAATTCACCCCTCCACTTT,CASSPSSYNSPLHF
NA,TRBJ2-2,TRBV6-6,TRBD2,TGTGCCAGCAGTTGGGGGGGGACGCTGAACACCGGGGAGCTGTTTTTT,CASSWGGTLNTGELFF
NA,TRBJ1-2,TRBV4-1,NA,TGCGCCAGCAGACCCAACCTGGGAGACTATGGCTACACCTTC,CASRPNLGDYGYTF
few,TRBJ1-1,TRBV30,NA,TGTGCCTGGACCATGGGAGGGCCTGAAGCTTTCTTT,CAWTMGGPEAFF
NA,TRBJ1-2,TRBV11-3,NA,TGTGCCAGCAGCGCCAGAAACAGGACAGAATACACCTTC,CASSARNRTEYTF
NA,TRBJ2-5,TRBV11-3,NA,TGTGCCAGCAGCTTGAGGAGGGGAAGCCAAGAGACCCAGTACTTC,CASSLRRGSQETQYF
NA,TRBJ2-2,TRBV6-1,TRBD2,TGTGCCAGCAGTGCACTAGCGGGGGACACCGGGGAGCTGTTTTTT,CASSALAGDTGELFF
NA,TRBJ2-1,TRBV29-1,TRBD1,TGCAGCGTTGAAGGACAGGGGACCAACTACAATGAGCAGTTCTTC,CSVEGQGTNYNEQFF
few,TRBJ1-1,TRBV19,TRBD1,TGTGCCAGTAATCCAGGGGGCACTGAAGCTTTCTTT,CASNPGGTEAFF
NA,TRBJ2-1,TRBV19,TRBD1,TGTGCCAGTAGTTGGCGGACAGGGGCTTACAATGAGCAGTTCTTC,CASSWRTGAYNEQFF
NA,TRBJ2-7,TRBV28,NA,TGTGCCAGCAGTTTACTTACAGGTTCCTACGAGCAGTACTTC,CASSLLTGSYEQYF
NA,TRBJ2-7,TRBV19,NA,TGTGCCAGTAGTTTAGGCGACTCGACAGGAGAGGCCTACGAGCAGTACTTC,CASSLGDSTGEAYEQYF
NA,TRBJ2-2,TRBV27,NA,TGTGCCAGCAGTTTCAGACTAAGGAACACCGGGGAGCTGTTTTTT,CASSFRLRNTGELFF
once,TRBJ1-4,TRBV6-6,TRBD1,TGTGCCAGCAGTTACGATAGGGGGCGACGGGAAAAACTGTTTTTT,CASSYDRGRREKLFF
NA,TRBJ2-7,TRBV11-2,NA,TGTGCCAGCAGGGACGACAGATACGAGCAGTACTTC,CASRDDRYEQYF
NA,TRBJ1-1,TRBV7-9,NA,TGTGCCAGCAGCCGACAGAACACTGAAGCTTTCTTT,CASSRQNTEAFF
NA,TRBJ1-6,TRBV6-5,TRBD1,TGTGCCAGCAGTTACTCGGGGGGACAGGATTCACCCCTCCACTTT,CASSYSGGQDSPLHF
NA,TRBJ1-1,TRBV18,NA,TGTGCCAGCTCACCTCAGGGAATGAACACTGAAGCTTTCTTT,CASSPQGMNTEAFF
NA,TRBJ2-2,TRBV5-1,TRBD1,TGCGCCAGCAGGCTTGCCGGGACAGGGGGCGAGATCGGCGGGGAGCTGTTTTTT,CASRLAGTGGEIGGELFF
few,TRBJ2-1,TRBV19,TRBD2,TGTGCCAGTAGTTGGGGGGGGAGCTCCTACAATGAGCAGTTCTTC,CASSWGGSSYNEQFF
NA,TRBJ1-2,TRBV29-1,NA,TGCAGCGTTGAAGTTTGGGGGGGAGACTATGGCTACACCTTC,CSVEVWGGDYGYTF
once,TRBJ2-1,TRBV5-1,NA,TGCGCCAGCAACCCTATCTTGATCGGGGGGACAAACAATGAGCAGTTCTTC,CASNPILIGGTNNEQFF
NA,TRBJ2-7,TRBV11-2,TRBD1,TGTGCCAGCAGCCTGGGACAGACCTACGAGCAGTACTTC,CASSLGQTYEQYF
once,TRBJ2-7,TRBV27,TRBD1,TGTGCCAGCAGTTTCGGAACAGGGGGAGGAAGCGAGCAGTACTTC,CASSFGTGGGSEQYF
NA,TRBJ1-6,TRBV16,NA,TGTGCCAGCAGCCAACTGTTCCTATACACAGTTCGGTCACCCCTCCACTTT,CASSQLFLYTVRSPLHF
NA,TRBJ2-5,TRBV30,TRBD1,TGTGCCTGGAGGACAGGGGGGGAGACCCAGTACTTC,CAWRTGGETQYF
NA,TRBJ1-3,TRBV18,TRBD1,TGTGCCAGCTCACCAATTAAGGGGGCATCCGGAAACACCATATATTTT,CASSPIKGASGNTIYF
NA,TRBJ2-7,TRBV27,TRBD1,TGTGCCAGCAGTATTACTTGGGTAAGGGGGCACGAGCAGTACTTC,CASSITWVRGHEQYF
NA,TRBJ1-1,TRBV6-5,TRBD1,TGTGCCAGCAGTTATTTGACAGGGGGGAACACTGAAGCTTTCTTT,CASSYLTGGNTEAFF
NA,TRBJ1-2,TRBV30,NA,TGTGCCTGGGCTGCGTTCACTAACTATGGCTACACCTTC,CAWAAFTNYGYTF
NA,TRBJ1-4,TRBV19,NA,TGTGCCAGTAGTACCATTAATGAAAAACTGTTTTTT,CASSTINEKLFF
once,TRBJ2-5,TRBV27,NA,TGTGCCAGCAGTCCCGGAGACTTCAGTATAAGGGAGACCCAGTACTTC,CASSPGDFSIRETQYF
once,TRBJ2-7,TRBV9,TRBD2,TGTGCCAGCAGCCCCGGGACTAGCGCATCCTACGAGCAGTACTTC,CASSPGTSASYEQYF
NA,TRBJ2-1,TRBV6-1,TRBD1,TGTGCCAGCAGTGAGAGCCGGTACAGGGGGGAAAATGAGCAGTTCTTC,CASSESRYRGENEQFF
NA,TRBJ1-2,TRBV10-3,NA,TGTGCCATCAGTGAGTCGAGGGATAACTATGGCTACACCTTC,CAISESRDNYGYTF
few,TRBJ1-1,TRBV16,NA,TGTGCCAGCAGCCAGGTTTTAGCTCTCCCCCCTGAAGCTTTCTTT,CASSQVLALPPEAFF
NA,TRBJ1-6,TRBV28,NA,TGTGCCAGCAGTTTAAGTAGCTCACCCCTCCACTTT,CASSLSSSPLHF
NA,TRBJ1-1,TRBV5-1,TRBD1,TGCGCCAGCAGCTCGACAGGGATGAACACTGAAGCTTTCTTT,CASSSTGMNTEAFF